The entry below describes one T cell receptor beta chain. There is no known antigen for this receptor. No base-level quality is on record; no much larger clone is a single base apart. These data come from a study of T cell responses to AZD1222 COVID-19 vaccine (dated by TCRdb to the early 2020s). About the investigation overall: A total of more than 230 trial participants underwent TCR sequencing, of whom under 220 had received two doses of AZD1222 and 26 had received two doses of the MenACWY control vaccine. Trial participants were enrolled by age into 18-55, 56-69 and 70-plus year subgroups, with around 150, 28 and 57 TCR-sequenced participants respectively. The investigation overall reported the following: In the small 56-69-year group, the increase in depth fell short of significance, most likely because of low power. The vaccine-associated CD4 TCRs covered the entire spike protein, and the dominant responses fell in regions 160-218 and 743-854. A significant rise in spike-specific TCR breadth and depth was observed after two AZD1222 doses relative to day 0 and relative to MenACWY recipients. Conclusions about previously exposed vaccinees were limited because only six AZD1222 recipients were SARS-CoV-2 seropositive at baseline. Most participants were white British and females outnumbered males, and the authors suggested that clonal diversity may have been underestimated. No day 14 peak-response samples were available, so repertoires were characterized only after the peak T cell response. Epitopes outside the regions mutated in the B.1.351 and B.1.1.7 variants were reportedly recognized by nearly half of the unique spike-specific TCRs.

In light of the paper, this sample's time point label describes: about 28 days (+/-7) after the second vaccine dose. Because spike-specific TCR depth and breadth did not differ between the two schedules, AZD1222 recipients who got a second dose at roughly 4 weeks were pooled with those who got a second dose at roughly 12 weeks. Vaccinee samples were obtained from the UK trials COV001 and COV002, which included a single-blind randomized controlled phase 2/3 trial of AZD1222 (ChAdOx1 nCoV-19) in healthy adults. For TCRbeta chain sequencing, PBMC samples from trial participants were taken at day 0 and at day 28 after the second dose. The CDR3 regions of human TCRbeta chains were subjected to immunosequencing. On the study's bioinformatics: TCRs in the repertoires were matched against a reference library of SARS-CoV-2-specific TCRs that had been generated with the MIRA antigen-specificity platform. Breadth was defined as the fraction of unique TCRs that were SARS-CoV-2-associated, and depth was defined as the fraction of total T cells that were SARS-CoV-2-associated. Using the MIRA data, each spike-specific TCR was assigned both to the spike region to which the TCR was reactive and to a CD4 or CD8 class. Log10-transformed breadth and depth values were compared by one-way ANOVA with Sidak's multiple comparisons tests. TCRdb mirrors the immuneACCESS table, restricted to in-frame sequences. Some clones are absent from its copies; in checked studies, under half trace to an unresolved V gene, and the reason for the others is unknown. That table supplies the V and J calls and clone size; D and trimming were determined from the DNA. Within this sample are over 45,000 clones, with 70% to 90% of them counted one time only. The leading ten clones occupy roughly 14% of the sample.

Cut back by 5 bases and 3 bases, the V and J ends lie 11 bases apart. The germline V gene (reference sequence) provides CDR1 SGHAT and CDR2 FQDESV. The CDR3 holds 14 amino acids from the cysteine to the phenylalanine. The CDR3 DNA has 42 bases and is translated from base 1. In this chain, TRBV11-1 is recombined with TRBJ2-1; TRBD2 is perhaps the D gene, given 6 matching bases. Sequenced here: peripheral blood, sampled 28 days after the second AZD1222 dose. This TCR came from an adult who received the AZD1222 COVID-19 vaccine. The CDR3 protein is CASSPSSGYNEQFF. The nucleotide sequence reads TGTGCCAGCAGCCCAAGTAGCGGCTACAATGAGCAGTTCTTC. Where the CDR3 stops, the reference TRBV11-1 and TRBJ2-1 genes take over; the full variable domain is EAEVAQSPRYKITEKSQAVAFWCDPISGHATLYWYRQILGQGPELLVQFQDESVVDDSQLPKDRFSAERLKGVDSTLKIQPAELGDSAMYLCASSPSSGYNEQFFGPGTRLTVL.